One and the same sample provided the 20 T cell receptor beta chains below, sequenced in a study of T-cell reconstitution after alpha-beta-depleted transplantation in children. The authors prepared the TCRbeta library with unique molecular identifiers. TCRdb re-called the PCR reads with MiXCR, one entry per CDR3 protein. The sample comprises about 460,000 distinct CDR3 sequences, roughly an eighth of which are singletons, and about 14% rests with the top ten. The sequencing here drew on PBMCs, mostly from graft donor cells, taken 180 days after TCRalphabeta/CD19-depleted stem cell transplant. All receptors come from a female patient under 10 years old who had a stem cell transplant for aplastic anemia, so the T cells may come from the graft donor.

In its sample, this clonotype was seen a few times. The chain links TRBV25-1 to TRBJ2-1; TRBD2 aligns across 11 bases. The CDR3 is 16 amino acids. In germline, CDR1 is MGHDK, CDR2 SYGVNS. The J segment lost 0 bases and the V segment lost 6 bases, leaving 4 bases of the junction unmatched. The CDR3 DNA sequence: TGTGCCAGCAGGGGACTAGCGGAAAGCTCCTACAATGAGCAGTTCTTC. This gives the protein CASRGLAESSYNEQFF. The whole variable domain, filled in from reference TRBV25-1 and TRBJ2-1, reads EADIYQTPRYLVIGTGKKITLECSQTMGHDKMYWYQQDPGMELHLIHYSYGVNSTEKGDLSSESTVSRIRTEHFPLTLESARPSHTSQYLCASRGLAESSYNEQFFGPGTRLTVL.

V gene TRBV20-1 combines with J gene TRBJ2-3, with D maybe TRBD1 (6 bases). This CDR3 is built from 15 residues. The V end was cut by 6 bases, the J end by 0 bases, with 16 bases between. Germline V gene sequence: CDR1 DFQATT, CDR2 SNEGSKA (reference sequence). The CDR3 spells CSATAGTLSTDTQYF. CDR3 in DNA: TGCAGTGCCACGGCCGGGACACTTAGCACAGATACGCAGTATTTT.

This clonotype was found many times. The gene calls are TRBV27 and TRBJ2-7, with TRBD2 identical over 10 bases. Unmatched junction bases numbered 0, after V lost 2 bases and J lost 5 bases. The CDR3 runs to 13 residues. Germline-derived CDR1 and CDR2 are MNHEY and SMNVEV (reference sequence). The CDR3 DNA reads TGTGCCAGCAGTTTACTAGCGGGGGACGAGCAGTACGTC. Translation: CASSLLAGDEQYV.

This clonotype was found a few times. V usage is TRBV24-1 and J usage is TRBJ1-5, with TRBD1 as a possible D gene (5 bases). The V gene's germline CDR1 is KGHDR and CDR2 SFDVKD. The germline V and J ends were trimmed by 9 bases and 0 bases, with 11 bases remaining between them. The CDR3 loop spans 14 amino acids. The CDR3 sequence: CATAGFHSNQPQHF. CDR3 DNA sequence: TGTGCCACCGCAGGGTTCCATAGCAATCAGCCCCAGCATTTT.

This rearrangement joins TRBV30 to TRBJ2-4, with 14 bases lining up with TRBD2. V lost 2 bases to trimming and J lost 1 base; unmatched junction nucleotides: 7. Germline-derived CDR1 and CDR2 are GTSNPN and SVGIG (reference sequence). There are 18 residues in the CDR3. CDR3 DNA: TGTGCCTGGAGTCGGGGACTAGCGGGAGACGGGGCCAAAAACATTCAGTACTTC. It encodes CAWSRGLAGDGAKNIQYF.

The CDR3 region has the DNA TGTGCCAGCAGCTTAGGAGCGGGAGGGTTGATAGATACGCAGTATTTT. It encodes CASSLGAGGLIDTQYF. The V and J genes are TRBV7-2 and TRBJ2-3; TRBD2 matches 10 bases. Trimming took 1 base from V and 5 from J; bases not matched to a gene: 6. CDR3 length: 16 residues. Germline CDR1 SGHTA, CDR2 FQGNSA.

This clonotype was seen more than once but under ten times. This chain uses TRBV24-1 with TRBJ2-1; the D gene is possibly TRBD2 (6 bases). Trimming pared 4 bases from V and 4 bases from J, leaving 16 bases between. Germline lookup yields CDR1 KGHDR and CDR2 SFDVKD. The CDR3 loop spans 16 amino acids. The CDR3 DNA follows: TGTGCCACCAGTGACATCGGGGGATCCCTTTACAATGAGCAGTTCTTC. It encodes CATSDIGGSLYNEQFF.

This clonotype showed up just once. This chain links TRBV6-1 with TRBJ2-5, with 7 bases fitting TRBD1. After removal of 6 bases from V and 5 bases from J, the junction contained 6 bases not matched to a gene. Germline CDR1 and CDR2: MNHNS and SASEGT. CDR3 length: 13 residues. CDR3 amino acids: CASSRQGWETQYF. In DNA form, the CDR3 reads TGTGCCAGCAGCCGACAGGGTTGGGAGACCCAGTACTTC.

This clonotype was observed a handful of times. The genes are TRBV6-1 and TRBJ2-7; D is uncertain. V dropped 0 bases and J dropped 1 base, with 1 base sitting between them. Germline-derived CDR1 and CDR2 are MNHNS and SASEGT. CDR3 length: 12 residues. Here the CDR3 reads CASSEASYEQYV. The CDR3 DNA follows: TGTGCCAGCAGTGAAGCTTCCTACGAGCAGTACGTC.

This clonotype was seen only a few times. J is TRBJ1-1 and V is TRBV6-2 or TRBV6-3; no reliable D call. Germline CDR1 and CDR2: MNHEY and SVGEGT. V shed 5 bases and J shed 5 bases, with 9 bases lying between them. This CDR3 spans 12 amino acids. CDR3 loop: CASSKRRTEAFF. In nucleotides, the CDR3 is TGTGCCAGCAGTAAACGCCGGACTGAAGCTTTCTTT.

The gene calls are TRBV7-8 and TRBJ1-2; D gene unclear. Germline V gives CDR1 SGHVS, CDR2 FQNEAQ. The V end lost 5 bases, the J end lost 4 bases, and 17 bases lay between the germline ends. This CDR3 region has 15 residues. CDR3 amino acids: CASSPIPEWFYGYTF. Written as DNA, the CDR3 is TGTGCCAGCAGCCCAATCCCGGAATGGTTCTATGGCTACACCTTC.

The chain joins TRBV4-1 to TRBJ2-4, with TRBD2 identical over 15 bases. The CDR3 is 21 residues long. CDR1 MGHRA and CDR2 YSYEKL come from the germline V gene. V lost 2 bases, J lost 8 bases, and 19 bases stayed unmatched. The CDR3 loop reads CASSQQAGWMGTSGRSDIQYF. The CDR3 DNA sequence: TGCGCCAGCAGCCAACAAGCTGGGTGGATGGGGACTAGCGGGAGGAGCGACATTCAGTACTTC.

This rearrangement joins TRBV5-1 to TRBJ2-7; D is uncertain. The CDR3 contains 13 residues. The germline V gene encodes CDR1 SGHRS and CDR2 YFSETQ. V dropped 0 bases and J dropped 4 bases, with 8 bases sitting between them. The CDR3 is CASSLDLGYEQYF. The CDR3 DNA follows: TGCGCCAGCAGCTTGGATCTTGGATACGAGCAGTACTTC.

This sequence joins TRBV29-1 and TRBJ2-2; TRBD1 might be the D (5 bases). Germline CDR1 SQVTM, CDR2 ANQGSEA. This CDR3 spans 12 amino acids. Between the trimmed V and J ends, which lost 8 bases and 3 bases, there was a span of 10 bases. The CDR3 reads CSSIRDTGELFF. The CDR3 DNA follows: TGCAGCTCCATCAGGGACACCGGGGAGCTGTTTTTT.

Here the CDR3 DNA reads TGTGCCAGCAGCCAGTTGGGTCCCAGAGGGTTAGAGACCCAGTACTTC. This sequence encodes CASSQLGPRGLETQYF. The gene calls are TRBV27 and TRBJ2-5; the D gene is possibly TRBD2 (5 bases). This CDR3 has 16 amino acids. The V gene lost 6 bases and the J gene lost 4 bases, with 21 bases spanning the gap. The V gene's germline CDR1 is MNHEY and CDR2 SMNVEV (reference sequence).

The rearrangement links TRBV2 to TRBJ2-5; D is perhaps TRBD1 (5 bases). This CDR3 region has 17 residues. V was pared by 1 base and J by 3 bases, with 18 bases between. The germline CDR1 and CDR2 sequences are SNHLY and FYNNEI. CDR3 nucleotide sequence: TGTGCCAGCAGTGAAGAAGCCCGGACAAGTTCCGAAGAGACCCAGTACTTC. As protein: CASSEEARTSSEETQYF.

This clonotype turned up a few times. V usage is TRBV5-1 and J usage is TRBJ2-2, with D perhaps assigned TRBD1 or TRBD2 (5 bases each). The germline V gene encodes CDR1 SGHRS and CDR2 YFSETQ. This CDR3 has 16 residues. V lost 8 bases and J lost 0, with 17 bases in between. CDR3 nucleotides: TGCGCCAGACTTAATCCGGGACCGACGAACACCGGGGAGCTGTTTTTT. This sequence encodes CARLNPGPTNTGELFF.

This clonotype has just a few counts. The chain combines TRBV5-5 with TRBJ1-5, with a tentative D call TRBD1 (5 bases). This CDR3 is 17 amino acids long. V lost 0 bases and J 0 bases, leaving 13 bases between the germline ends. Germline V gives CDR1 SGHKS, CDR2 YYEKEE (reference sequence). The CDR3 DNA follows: TGTGCCAGCAGCTTGGGTCGACAGCTGAATAGCAATCAGCCCCAGCATTTT. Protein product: CASSLGRQLNSNQPQHF.

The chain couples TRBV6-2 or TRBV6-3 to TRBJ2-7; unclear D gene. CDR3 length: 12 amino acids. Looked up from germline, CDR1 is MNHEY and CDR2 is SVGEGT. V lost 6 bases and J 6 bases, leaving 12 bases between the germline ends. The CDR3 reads CASSQTWFEQYV. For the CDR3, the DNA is TGTGCCAGCAGCCAAACTTGGTTCGAGCAGTACGTC.

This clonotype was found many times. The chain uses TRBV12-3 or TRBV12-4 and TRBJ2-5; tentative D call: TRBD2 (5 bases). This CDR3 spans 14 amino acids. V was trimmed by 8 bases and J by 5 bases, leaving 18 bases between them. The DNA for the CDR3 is TGTGCCAGCGCTCTCTCGGGAACGGTGGAGACCCAGTACTTC. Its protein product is CASALSGTVETQYF.